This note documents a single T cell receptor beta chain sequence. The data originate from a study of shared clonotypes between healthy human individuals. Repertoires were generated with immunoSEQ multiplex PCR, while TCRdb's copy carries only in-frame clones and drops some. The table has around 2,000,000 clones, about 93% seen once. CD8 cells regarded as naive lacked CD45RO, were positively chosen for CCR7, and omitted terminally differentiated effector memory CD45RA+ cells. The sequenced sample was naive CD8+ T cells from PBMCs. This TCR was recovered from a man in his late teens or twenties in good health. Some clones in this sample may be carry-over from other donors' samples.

CDR3 in DNA: TGTGCCAGCAGTTTCGGTTGGGGGCTGCCGCCCCAGTACTTC. Amino acid sequence: CASSFGWGLPPQYF. The chain couples TRBV27 to TRBJ2-5; D might be TRBD1 (6 bases). From germline, CDR1 is MNHEY and CDR2 SMNVEV (reference sequence). CDR3 length: 14 residues. Between the trimmed V and J ends, which lost 3 bases and 9 bases, there was a span of 17 bases.